Described below is a single T cell receptor (beta chain) sequence and its context. Its matching antigen is unknown. This specimen belongs to a study of cytomegalovirus exposure and HLA in healthy donors. This PCR relied on a set of 60 Vbeta primers and 13 Jbeta primers. Only in-frame clones appear in the TCRdb table, and some are missing; sequencing was by immunoSEQ multiplex PCR. The sample has 100,000 or so clones; about three quarters are singletons. V shed 4 bases and J 0 bases; nucleotides not matched to a gene: 9. The CDR3 is 17 amino acids. Germline assignment: CDR1 MGHRA and CDR2 YSYEKL. Study-wide results and limits: Confirmation in vitro established that three CMV-associated chains were specific for CMV antigens.

V gene TRBV4-1 combines with J gene TRBJ2-1; 7 bases align to TRBD2. Sequencing used PBMCs. This receptor was obtained from a female donor in good health and CMV-seropositive. DNA for the CDR3: TGCGCCAGCAGCCCGAGAATAGCGGGCCCCTCCTACAATGAGCAGTTCTTC. Protein product: CASSPRIAGPSYNEQFF.